This is a list of T cell receptor beta chains from one sample in a study of sequential checkpoint blockade in melanoma. Sequencing was performed with immunoSEQ multiplex PCR; in TCRdb, only in-frame clones are kept and a portion is missing. The table records approximately 11,000 clones, almost 75% of them present only once. The sample consisted of CD8+ T cells sorted from blood (inferred from file names), taken from a patient given nivolumab and ipilimumab in sequence. These receptors were taken from a human donor with melanoma. Each CDR3 is given with its conserved first and last residue. The D gene is left open where the match is weak. Rows may omit the clone size; those that give it use once, few, many or a size class.

D	J	V	size	DNA	CDR3
.	TRBJ1-2	TRBV28	.	TGTGCCAGCAGTGTCCCGGGACAAACGAAGAGGAGCTATGGCTACACCTTC	CASSVPGQTKRSYGYTF
TRBD2	TRBJ2-1	TRBV7-6	.	TGTGCCAGCAGCTTTAGCGGGTGGGGGTATGAGCAGTTCTTC	CASSFSGWGYEQFF
TRBD1	TRBJ1-1	TRBV27	.	TGTGCCAGCAGTATAGACAGGGTGGGCACTGAAGCTTTCTTT	CASSIDRVGTEAFF
.	TRBJ1-5	TRBV6-5	.	TGTGCCAGCAGCCCCATGGGGGGAACTCAGCCCCAGCATTTT	CASSPMGGTQPQHF
TRBD2	TRBJ2-3	TRBV6-4	.	TGTGCCAGCAGTGAAACTAGCGGGGGGGCCACAGATACGCAGTATTTT	CASSETSGGATDTQYF
.	TRBJ1-2	TRBV6-6	.	TGTGCCAGCAGTTACCATCAGGGGAGAGGCTACACCTTC	CASSYHQGRGYTF
.	TRBJ1-1	TRBV19	medium-sized	TGTGCCAGTAGCCCCCTCAGGGGTGAGGCTTTCTTT	CASSPLRGEAFF
TRBD1	TRBJ2-7	TRBV4-1	.	TGCGCCAGCAGTCGAAAGACAGGGGCCCCCGCGGAGCAGTACTTC	CASSRKTGAPAEQYF
.	TRBJ2-7	TRBV15	medium-sized	TGTGCCACCAGCAGAGCTGAAATACAGGACGAGCAGTACTTC	CATSRAEIQDEQYF
TRBD1	TRBJ2-7	TRBV6-5	.	TGTGCCAGCAGTGAGGGGGCTTACTACGAGCAGTACTTC	CASSEGAYYEQYF